Listed below are T cell receptor beta chains from one sample, sequenced in a study of OX40 agonist ivuxolimab in advanced cancers. Profiling relied on immunoSEQ multiplex PCR, and the TCRdb table lists in-frame clones only, not all of them. The table lists 40,000 to 50,000 clones, about nine tenths of them singletons. The source material was CD4+ or CD8+ T cells sorted from blood, sampled in a trial of the OX40 agonist ivuxolimab. The origin of the receptors is an adult with an advanced solid tumor such as melanoma, head and neck, liver or kidney cancer. Each CDR3 is given with its conserved first and last residue. A D gene is named only where the DNA matches it firmly. Where a row states a size, it is once, few, many or the class of an expanded clone; other rows omit it.

>NA|TRBV28|TRBJ1-2|TRBD1
CASSAPGQGGGYTF
TGTGCCAGCAGTGCCCCGGGACAGGGAGGTGGCTACACCTTC
>once|TRBV6-5|TRBJ1-2|TRBD1
CASSLQQGARYGYTF
TGTGCCAGCAGTTTGCAGCAGGGGGCGAGGTATGGCTACACCTTC
>NA|TRBV4-3|TRBJ1-2|NA
CASSQGQVNYGYTF
TGCGCCAGCAGCCAAGGACAGGTGAACTATGGCTACACCTTC
>NA|TRBV6-5|TRBJ2-1|NA
CASSYLGNEQFF
TGTGCCAGCAGTTACCTGGGAAATGAGCAGTTCTTC
>NA|TRBV6-6|TRBJ2-3|TRBD2
CASRGGLAGGDTQYF
TGTGCCAGCAGGGGGGGACTAGCCGGGGGAGATACGCAGTATTTT
>NA|TRBV4-1|TRBJ1-1|TRBD1
CASSLIPDRVGEAFF
TGCGCCAGCAGCCTAATACCAGACAGGGTAGGTGAAGCTTTCTTT
>NA|TRBV30|TRBJ2-7|NA
CAWSVWGVTTEQYF
TGTGCCTGGAGTGTATGGGGGGTGACTACCGAGCAGTACTTC
>NA|TRBV13|TRBJ2-7|TRBD1
CACHDRGKTYEQYF
TGTGCCTGCCACGACAGGGGGAAAACCTACGAGCAGTACTTC
>once|TRBV7-9|TRBJ2-3|NA
CASSSDKKGKTDTQYF
TGTGCCAGCAGCTCCGATAAGAAGGGGAAAACAGATACGCAGTATTTT
>few|TRBV4-1|TRBJ2-7|TRBD1
CASSHQHRDRNPYEQYF
TGCGCCAGCAGCCACCAACACCGGGACAGAAATCCCTACGAGCAGTACTTC
>once|TRBV28|TRBJ1-1|TRBD1
CASSSGGRGNTEAFF
TGTGCCAGCAGTTCAGGGGGCCGGGGGAACACTGAAGCTTTCTTT
>NA|TRBV7-2|TRBJ2-3|TRBD1
CAHAPQGAADTQYF
TGTGCCCATGCTCCCCAGGGGGCCGCAGATACGCAGTATTTT
>NA|TRBV7-9|TRBJ1-1|NA
CASSLLDTEAFF
TGTGCCAGCAGCCTCCTGGACACTGAAGCTTTCTTT
>few|TRBV19|TRBJ1-1|TRBD1
CASSDSGGRGTEAFF
TGTGCCAGTAGTGACTCAGGGGGCAGGGGCACTGAAGCTTTCTTT
>NA|TRBV30|TRBJ1-4|NA
CAWRFRTLTTNEKLFF
TGTGCCTGGAGATTTAGGACTTTAACAACTAATGAAAAACTGTTTTTT
>NA|TRBV7-9|TRBJ2-2|NA
CASSLAGEELFF
TGTGCCAGCAGCTTAGCGGGTGAGGAGCTGTTTTTT
>NA|TRBV5-8|TRBJ2-4|NA
CASSHRSPNLKNIQYF
TGTGCCAGCAGCCATAGGAGTCCAAATCTCAAAAACATTCAGTACTTC
>NA|TRBV9|TRBJ2-2|NA
CASSVTVGRETGELFF
TGTGCCAGCAGCGTTACCGTAGGAAGGGAGACCGGGGAGCTGTTTTTT
>NA|TRBV9|TRBJ2-7|TRBD2
CASSGGASGGYEQYF
TGTGCCAGCAGCGGGGGAGCTAGCGGGGGATACGAGCAGTACTTC
>NA|TRBV11-3|TRBJ2-2|NA
CASSLDGLLGGELFF
TGTGCCAGCAGCTTAGACGGCCTGCTCGGCGGGGAGCTGTTTTTT
>NA|TRBV6-5|TRBJ2-2|NA
CASTFKVTGELFF
TGTGCCAGCACCTTCAAGGTCACCGGGGAGCTGTTTTTT
>NA|TRBV7-2|TRBJ2-5|NA
CASSPRNRGTQYF
TGTGCCAGCAGCCCGAGAAATAGGGGGACCCAGTACTTC
>NA|TRBV4-1|TRBJ2-1|TRBD2
CASSQDRGASGRQFNEQFF
TGCGCCAGCAGCCAAGATCGAGGGGCTAGCGGGAGACAATTCAATGAGCAGTTCTTC
>NA|TRBV11-2|TRBJ2-7|TRBD1
CASSYLRQGGDEQYF
TGTGCCAGCAGCTACCTCCGACAGGGGGGCGACGAGCAGTACTTC
>NA|TRBV7-9|TRBJ1-1|NA
CASSSQGTEAFF
TGTGCCAGCAGCTCCCAGGGCACTGAAGCTTTCTTT
>NA|TRBV6-6|TRBJ2-1|NA
CASNAGESPNNEQFF
TGTGCCAGCAACGCAGGGGAATCCCCCAACAATGAGCAGTTCTTC
>NA|TRBV11-2|TRBJ1-3|NA
CASSTPRLRAGNTIYF
TGTGCCAGCAGCACCCCTCGGTTAAGGGCTGGAAACACCATATATTTT
>NA|TRBV6-5|TRBJ1-5|NA
CASSSWQDRNQPQHF
TGTGCCAGCAGTTCGTGGCAGGACCGCAATCAGCCCCAGCATTTT
>NA|TRBV11-1|TRBJ1-1|NA
CASSPSGMPEAFF
TGTGCCAGCAGCCCCTCGGGGATGCCTGAAGCTTTCTTT
>NA|TRBV5-1|TRBJ1-1|NA
CASTRAGRANTEAFF
TGCGCCAGCACCAGAGCGGGACGGGCCAACACTGAAGCTTTCTTT
>few|TRBV6-6|TRBJ2-1|NA
CASRPTSLSSYNEQFF
TGTGCCAGCAGACCCACTAGCCTTAGCTCCTACAATGAGCAGTTCTTC
>NA|TRBV15|TRBJ2-1|NA
CATSRGPGANEQFF
TGTGCCACCAGCAGAGGTCCCGGGGCCAATGAGCAGTTCTTC
>few|TRBV2|TRBJ2-1|TRBD1
CASRGQSSEQFF
TGTGCCAGCAGGGGACAGTCCAGTGAGCAGTTCTTC
>NA|TRBV5-1|TRBJ1-2|NA
CASSFLGDYGYTF
TGCGCCAGCAGCTTTCTAGGGGACTATGGCTACACCTTC
>NA|TRBV11-2|TRBJ2-3|NA
CASSKAASTDTQYF
TGTGCCAGCAGTAAGGCCGCAAGCACAGATACGCAGTATTTT
>NA|TRBV2|TRBJ1-2|NA
CASRGEGNYGYTF
TGTGCCAGCAGAGGGGAGGGGAACTATGGCTACACCTTC